The 18 T cell receptor beta chains given below trace back to one sample, sequenced in a study of regulatory T cells in long-lasting Graves disease. TCR beta libraries were built with iRepertoire HTBI primers and Arm-PCR of CDR3 regions. MiXCR, applied by TCRdb to the multiplex PCR reads, yields one record per CDR3 protein. The table has roughly 450,000 distinct CDR3 sequences, about a quarter seen once. Time point reported: persistent/refractory GD, antithyroid drugs over 5 years with positive TRAb. With RNA extracted from PBMCs as input, the TCR library was made. The material sequenced was peripheral blood mononuclear cells (PBMCs), taken when the disease was refractory, from a patient treated with antithyroid drugs. The receptors shown here come from a female donor with Graves disease.

For this clonotype: The junction shows a germline mismatch at one end, possibly a read error. This chain joins TRBV3-1 and TRBJ1-1; 9 bases are a match to TRBD1. This CDR3 spans 16 amino acids. Germline V CDR1 and CDR2: LGHDT, YNNKEL (reference sequence). The chain's CDR3 is CASSQEVGQGDPEASF. The CDR3 DNA sequence: TGTGCCAGCAGCCAAGAGGTGGGACAGGGAGATCCTGAAGCTTCCTTT.

At least ten counts were recorded for this clonotype. This sequence joins TRBV11-1 and TRBJ2-5, with D uncertain. The V end lost 3 bases, the J end lost 1 base, and 6 bases lay between the germline ends. Germline loops: CDR1 SGHAT, CDR2 FQDESV (reference sequence). The CDR3 covers 13 residues. Written as DNA, the CDR3 is TGTGCCAGCAGCTTCAGGTTCCAAGAGACCCAGTACTTC. As protein: CASSFRFQETQYF.

The rearrangement links TRBV29-1 to TRBJ2-7; 8 nucleotides match TRBD1. V shed 6 bases, J shed 3 bases, and the junction held 4 bases outside the gene matches. The length of the CDR3 is 12 residues. CDR1 and CDR2 from the germline V gene are SQVTM and ANQGSEA. The chain's CDR3 is CSVGQGIYEQYF. The DNA for the CDR3 is TGCAGCGTAGGACAGGGTATCTACGAGCAGTACTTC.

V is TRBV27 and J is TRBJ2-4; a weak D match, TRBD2 (5 bases). The CDR3 totals 11 residues. CDR1 MNHEY and CDR2 SMNVEV come from the germline V gene (reference sequence). Trimming pared 8 bases from V and 7 bases from J, leaving 9 bases between. In DNA form, the CDR3 reads TGTGCCAGCGGACTCACTAACATTCAGTACTTC. Translation gives CASGLTNIQYF.

This clonotype was seen ten or more times. The chain links TRBV7-8 to TRBJ1-5, with D possibly TRBD1 on 6 matching bases. The V end lost 1 base, the J end lost 2 bases, and 9 bases lay between the germline ends. Per germline, CDR1 SGHVS and CDR2 FQNEAQ. This CDR3 spans 15 amino acids. In nucleotides, the CDR3 is TGTGCCAGCAGCTTAGGTCGGACAGGCAATCAGCCCCAGCATTTT. It encodes CASSLGRTGNQPQHF.

There are a few counts of this clonotype. CDR3 region: CSVASPDREPGGELFF. The CDR3 coding sequence is TGCAGCGTTGCTTCGCCGGACAGGGAACCAGGCGGGGAGCTGTTTTTT. The gene calls are TRBV29-1 and TRBJ2-2; 8 nucleotides align to TRBD1. The CDR3 spans 16 residues. Unmatched junction bases numbered 14, after V lost 4 bases and J lost 7 bases. The germline V gene encodes CDR1 SQVTM and CDR2 ANQGSEA.

V usage is TRBV11-1 and J usage is TRBJ2-2, with D possibly matching TRBD1 (6 bases). Per the germline V gene, CDR1 is SGHAT and CDR2 is FQDESV (reference sequence). V was pared by 2 bases and J by 1 base, with 11 bases between. This CDR3 comprises 16 residues. The DNA of the CDR3 is TGTGCCAGCAGCTTAAGGGGGTCTCGGAACACCGGGGAGCTGTTTTTT. Encoded protein: CASSLRGSRNTGELFF.

For this clonotype: An end of the junction differs from the germline gene, which may be a read error. This rearrangement joins TRBV7-9 to TRBJ2-7; 9 nucleotides align to TRBD2. The CDR3 extends over 17 amino acids. Germline CDR1 SEHNR, CDR2 FQNEAQ (reference sequence). The DNA of the CDR3 is TGTGCCAGTAGCTTAAGCCGCCTAGCGGGGATCTCCTACGAGCAGTACTTC. Translation gives CASSLSRLAGISYEQYF.

This clonotype showed up many times. The chain joins TRBV20-1 to TRBJ1-1; TRBD1 matches at 9 bases. CDR1 is DFQATT and CDR2 is SNEGSKA in the germline V gene (reference sequence). The junction had 7 bases not matched to a gene; V was cut back by 3 bases and J by 2 bases. The CDR3 has 15 amino acids. In nucleotides, the CDR3 is TGCAGTGCTAGGGTACAGGGACAGGGAAACACTGAAGCTTTCTTT. It specifies CSARVQGQGNTEAFF.

V and J are TRBV6-1 and TRBJ1-4, with 7 nucleotides matching TRBD1. This CDR3 contains 14 residues. J gave up 8 bases and V 5 bases, and 8 bases lay outside the gene matches. Per the germline V gene, CDR1 is MNHNS and CDR2 is SASEGT. CDR3 DNA sequence: TGTGCCAGCAGTATACAGGGGAACAGCGAAAAACTGTTTTTT. It is translated as CASSIQGNSEKLFF.

The chain combines TRBV30 with TRBJ2-5; 12 nucleotides line up with TRBD2. CDR3 length: 14 amino acids. Germline loops: CDR1 GTSNPN, CDR2 SVGIG (reference sequence). V shed 1 base and J 3 bases; nucleotides not matched to a gene: 0. CDR3 in DNA: TGTGCCTGGAGTGGACTAGCGGGAGAAGAGACCCAGTACTTC. It translates to CAWSGLAGEETQYF.

Note on this clonotype: Given a far larger clone just one base away, this is likely a sequencing read error. This chain joins TRBV6-9 and TRBJ2-6, with a weak D call TRBD1 (5 bases). CDR3 length: 16 amino acids. Germline V gene lookup returns CDR1 MNHGY and CDR2 SVAAGI. The CDR3 protein is CVSTTRPGTGANVLTF. The DNA of the CDR3 is TGTGTCAGCACCACACGACCAGGGACTGGGGCCAACGTCCTGACTTTC.

This clonotype was seen ten or more times. This chain joins TRBV7-2 and TRBJ2-7, with 9 bases fitting TRBD1. The V gene's germline CDR1 is SGHTA and CDR2 FQGNSA. Trimming removed 5 bases from V and 1 base from J; junction bases left unmatched: 9. The CDR3 runs to 16 residues. The CDR3 bases are TGTGCCAGCAGCACGACCGGGACAGGGATTTCCTACGAGCAGTACTTC. Translation gives CASSTTGTGISYEQYF.

This chain links TRBV27 with TRBJ2-4; D gene unclear. Per germline, CDR1 MNHEY and CDR2 SMNVEV (reference sequence). Trimming removed 1 base from V and 15 bases from J, with 13 bases in between. The CDR3 consists of 12 residues. The CDR3 spells CASSLWVAPAYF. For the CDR3, the DNA is TGTGCCAGCAGTTTATGGGTTGCTCCGGCGTACTTC.

This clonotype was observed a few times. The chain couples TRBV29-1 to TRBJ2-2; TRBD2 matches 10 bases. V lost 4 bases to trimming and J lost 4 bases; unmatched junction nucleotides: 0. Germline V lookup: CDR1 SQVTM, CDR2 ANQGSEA. The CDR3 sequence is 13 residues long. The CDR3 protein is CSVGLAGTGELFF. As DNA, the CDR3 is TGCAGCGTTGGACTAGCGGGCACCGGGGAGCTGTTTTTT.

CDR3 DNA sequence: TGTGCCAGCAGCCCGGGACAGGTAATTGAAGCTTTCTTT. Protein: CASSPGQVIEAFF. The chain joins TRBV5-5 to TRBJ1-1; 8 bases are a match to TRBD1. J gave up 7 bases and V 4 bases, and 6 bases lay outside the gene matches. This CDR3 is built from 13 residues. Germline lookup yields CDR1 SGHKS and CDR2 YYEKEE (reference sequence).

The chain recombines TRBV20-1 with TRBJ2-3, with 7 bases lining up with TRBD2. J was trimmed by 1 base and V by 6 bases; bases with no gene match: 10. The germline V gene has CDR1 DFQATT and CDR2 SNEGSKA (reference sequence). This CDR3 is 15 amino acids long. CDR3 loop: CSAKPPSGGTDTQYF. As DNA, the CDR3 is TGCAGTGCCAAGCCCCCCAGCGGGGGCACAGATACGCAGTATTTT.

Concerning this clonotype: A read error may account for a junction end that differs from germline. The gene calls are TRBV7-8 and TRBJ1-5; D may be TRBD1 (5 bases). The CDR3 spans 16 residues. Germline lookup yields CDR1 SGHVS and CDR2 FQNEAQ. The CDR3 spells CAGSLVGGASNQPQHF. The DNA for the CDR3 is TGTGCCGGCAGCTTAGTAGGCGGGGCGAGCAATCAGCCCCAGCATTTT.